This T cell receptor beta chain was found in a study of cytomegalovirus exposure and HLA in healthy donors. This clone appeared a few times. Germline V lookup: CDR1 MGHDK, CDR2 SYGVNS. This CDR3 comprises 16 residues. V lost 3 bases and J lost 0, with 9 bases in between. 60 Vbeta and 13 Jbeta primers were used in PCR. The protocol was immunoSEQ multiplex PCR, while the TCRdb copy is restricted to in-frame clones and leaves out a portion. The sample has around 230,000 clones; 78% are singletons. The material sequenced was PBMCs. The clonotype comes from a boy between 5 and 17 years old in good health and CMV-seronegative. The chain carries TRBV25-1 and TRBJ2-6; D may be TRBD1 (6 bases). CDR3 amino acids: CASSDSGVSGANVLTF. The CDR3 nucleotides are TGTGCCAGCAGTGATTCAGGGGTCTCTGGGGCCAACGTCCTGACTTTC.